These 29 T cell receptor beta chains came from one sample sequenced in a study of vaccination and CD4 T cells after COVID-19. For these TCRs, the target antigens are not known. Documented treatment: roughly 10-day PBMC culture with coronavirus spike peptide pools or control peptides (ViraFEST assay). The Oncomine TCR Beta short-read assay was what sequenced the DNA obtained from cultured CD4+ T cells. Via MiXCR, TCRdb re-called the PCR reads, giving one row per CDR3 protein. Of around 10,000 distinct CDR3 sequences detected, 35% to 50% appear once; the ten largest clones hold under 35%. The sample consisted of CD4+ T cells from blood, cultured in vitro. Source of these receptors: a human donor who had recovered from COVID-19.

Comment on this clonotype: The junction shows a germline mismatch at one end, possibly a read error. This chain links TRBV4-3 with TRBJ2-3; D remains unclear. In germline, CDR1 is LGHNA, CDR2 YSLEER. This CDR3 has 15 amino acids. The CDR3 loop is CASSQDPNSIDTQYF. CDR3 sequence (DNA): TGCGCCAGCAGCCAAGATCCAAATAGCATAGATACGCAGTATTTT.

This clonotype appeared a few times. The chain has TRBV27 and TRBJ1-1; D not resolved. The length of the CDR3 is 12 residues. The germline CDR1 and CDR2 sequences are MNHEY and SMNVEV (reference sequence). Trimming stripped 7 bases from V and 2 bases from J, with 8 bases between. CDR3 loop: CASNSVNTEAFF. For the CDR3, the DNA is TGTGCCAGCAACTCAGTTAACACTGAAGCTTTCTTT.

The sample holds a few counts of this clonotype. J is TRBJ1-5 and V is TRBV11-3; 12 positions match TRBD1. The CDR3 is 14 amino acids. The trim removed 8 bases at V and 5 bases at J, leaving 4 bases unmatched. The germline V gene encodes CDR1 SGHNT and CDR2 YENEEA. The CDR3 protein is CASGGTGGYQPQHF. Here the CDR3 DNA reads TGTGCCAGCGGGGGGACAGGGGGCTATCAGCCCCAGCATTTT.

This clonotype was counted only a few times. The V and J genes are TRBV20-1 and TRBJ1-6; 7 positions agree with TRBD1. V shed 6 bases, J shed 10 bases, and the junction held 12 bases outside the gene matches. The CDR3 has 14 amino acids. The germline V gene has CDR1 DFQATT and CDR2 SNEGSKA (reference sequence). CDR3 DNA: TGCAGTGCCCCCGGGGGAACAGGGGAATCACCCCTCCACTTT. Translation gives CSAPGGTGESPLHF.

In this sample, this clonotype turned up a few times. Written as DNA, the CDR3 is TGTGCCAGCAGGGGGGGTAGCGGGGGCCCCAACACCGGGGAGCTGTTTTTT. Amino acid sequence: CASRGGSGGPNTGELFF. This chain joins TRBV2 and TRBJ2-2; 9 bases are shared with TRBD2. Germline CDR1 reads SNHLY; CDR2 reads FYNNEI. The CDR3 consists of 17 residues. Germline trimming cut 6 bases from V and 2 bases from J; bases unmatched to any gene: 10.

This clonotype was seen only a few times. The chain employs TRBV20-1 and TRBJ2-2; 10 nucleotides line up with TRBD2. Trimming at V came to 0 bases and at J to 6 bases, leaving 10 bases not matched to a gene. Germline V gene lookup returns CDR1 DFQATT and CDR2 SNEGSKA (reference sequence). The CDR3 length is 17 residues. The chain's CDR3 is CSARDTQRGGAPGELFF. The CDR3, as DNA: TGCAGTGCTAGAGATACTCAGCGGGGGGGCGCTCCCGGGGAGCTGTTTTTT.

The CDR3: CASSGYDQFPRESEAFF. In DNA, the CDR3 is TGTGCCAGTTCGGGCTACGACCAATTTCCCCGCGAATCCGAAGCTTTCTTT. This chain connects TRBV19 to TRBJ1-1; D gene unclear. Germline-derived CDR1 and CDR2 are LNHDA and SQIVND (reference sequence). This CDR3 comprises 17 residues. With 8 bases removed from V and 8 bases from J, the gap between germline ends came to 30 bases. Variable domain in full (rest from reference TRBV19 and TRBJ1-1): DGGITQSPKYLFRKEGQNVTLSCEQNLNHDAMYWYRQDPGQGLRLIYYSQIVNDFQKGDIAEGYSVSREKKESFPLTVTSAQKNPTAFYLCASSGYDQFPRESEAFFGQGTRLTVV.

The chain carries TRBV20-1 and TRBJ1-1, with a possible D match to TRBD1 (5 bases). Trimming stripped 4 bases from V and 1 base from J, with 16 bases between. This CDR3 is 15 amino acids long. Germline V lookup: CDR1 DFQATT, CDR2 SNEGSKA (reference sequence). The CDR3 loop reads CSATWGVQSNTEAFF. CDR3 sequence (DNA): TGCAGTGCTACTTGGGGGGTCCAATCGAACACTGAAGCTTTCTTT.

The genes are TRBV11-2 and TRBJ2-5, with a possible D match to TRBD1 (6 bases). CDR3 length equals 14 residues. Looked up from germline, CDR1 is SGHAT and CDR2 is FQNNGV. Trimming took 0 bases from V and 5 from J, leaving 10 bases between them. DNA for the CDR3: TGTGCCAGCAGCTTAGATAGACAGGTGGAGACCCAGTACTTC. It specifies CASSLDRQVETQYF.

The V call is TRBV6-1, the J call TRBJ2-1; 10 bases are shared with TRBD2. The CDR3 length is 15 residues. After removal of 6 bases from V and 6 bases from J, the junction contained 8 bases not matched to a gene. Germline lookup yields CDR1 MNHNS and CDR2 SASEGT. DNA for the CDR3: TGTGCCAGCAGCCCTGGGGTAGCGGGGGGCAATGAGCAGTTCTTC. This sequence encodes CASSPGVAGGNEQFF.

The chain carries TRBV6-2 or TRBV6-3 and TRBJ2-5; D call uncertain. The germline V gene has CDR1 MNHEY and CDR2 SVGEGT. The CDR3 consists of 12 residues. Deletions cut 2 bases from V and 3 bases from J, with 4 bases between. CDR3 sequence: CASSYAEETQYF. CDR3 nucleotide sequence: TGTGCCAGCAGTTACGCGGAAGAGACCCAGTACTTC.

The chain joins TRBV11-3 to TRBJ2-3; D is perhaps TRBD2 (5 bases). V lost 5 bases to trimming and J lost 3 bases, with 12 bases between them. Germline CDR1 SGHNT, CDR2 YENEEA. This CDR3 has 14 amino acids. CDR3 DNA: TGTGCCAGCAGCCTCGGACTCGGAACAGATACGCAGTATTTT. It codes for CASSLGLGTDTQYF.

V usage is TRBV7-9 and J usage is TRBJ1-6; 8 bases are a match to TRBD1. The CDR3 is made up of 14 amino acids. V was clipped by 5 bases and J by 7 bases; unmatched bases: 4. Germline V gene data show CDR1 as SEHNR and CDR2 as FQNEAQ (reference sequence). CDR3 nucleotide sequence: TGTGCCAGCAGCCCGACAGGGGACAATTCACCCCTCCACTTT. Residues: CASSPTGDNSPLHF.

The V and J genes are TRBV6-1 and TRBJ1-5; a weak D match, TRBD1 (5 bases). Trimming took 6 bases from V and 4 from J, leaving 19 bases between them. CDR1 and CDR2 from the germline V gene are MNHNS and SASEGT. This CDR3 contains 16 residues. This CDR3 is CASSRGHSGLNQPQHF. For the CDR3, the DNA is TGTGCCAGCAGCCGAGGACACTCAGGCCTTAATCAGCCCCAGCATTTT.

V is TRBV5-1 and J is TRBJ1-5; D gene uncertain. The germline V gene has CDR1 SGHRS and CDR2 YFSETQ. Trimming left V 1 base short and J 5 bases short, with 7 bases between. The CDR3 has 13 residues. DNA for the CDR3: TGCGCCAGCAGCTTGACCGGCGATCAGCCCCAGCATTTT. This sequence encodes CASSLTGDQPQHF.

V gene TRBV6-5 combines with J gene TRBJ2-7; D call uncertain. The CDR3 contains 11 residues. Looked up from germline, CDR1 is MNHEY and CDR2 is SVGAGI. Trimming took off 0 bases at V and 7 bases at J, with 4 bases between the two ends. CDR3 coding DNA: TGTGCCAGCAGTTACTCAGGGGAGCAGTACTTC. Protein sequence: CASSYSGEQYF.

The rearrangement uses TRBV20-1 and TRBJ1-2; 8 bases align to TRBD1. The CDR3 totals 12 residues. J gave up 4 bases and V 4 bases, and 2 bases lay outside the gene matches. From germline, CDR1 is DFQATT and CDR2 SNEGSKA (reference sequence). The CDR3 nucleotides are TGCAGTGCTACAGGGGGCAGCTATGGCTACACCTTC. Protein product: CSATGGSYGYTF.

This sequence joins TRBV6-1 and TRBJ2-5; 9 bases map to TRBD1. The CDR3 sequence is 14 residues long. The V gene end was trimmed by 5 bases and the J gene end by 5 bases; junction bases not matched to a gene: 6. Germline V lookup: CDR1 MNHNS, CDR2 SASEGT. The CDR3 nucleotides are TGTGCCAGCAGTAACCGACAGGGGGGGGAGACCCAGTACTTC. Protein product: CASSNRQGGETQYF.

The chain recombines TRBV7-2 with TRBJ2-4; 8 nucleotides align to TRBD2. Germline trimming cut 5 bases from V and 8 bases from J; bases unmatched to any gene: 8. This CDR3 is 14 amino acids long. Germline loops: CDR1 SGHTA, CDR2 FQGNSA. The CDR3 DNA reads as TGTGCCAGCAGCCGAACTAGCGGATATGACATTCAGTACTTC. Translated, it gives CASSRTSGYDIQYF.

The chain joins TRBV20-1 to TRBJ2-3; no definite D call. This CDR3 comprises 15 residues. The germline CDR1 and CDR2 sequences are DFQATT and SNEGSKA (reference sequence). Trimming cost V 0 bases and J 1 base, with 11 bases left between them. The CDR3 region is CSARDLKGGTDTQYF. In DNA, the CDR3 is TGCAGTGCTAGAGATTTAAAGGGCGGCACAGATACGCAGTATTTT.

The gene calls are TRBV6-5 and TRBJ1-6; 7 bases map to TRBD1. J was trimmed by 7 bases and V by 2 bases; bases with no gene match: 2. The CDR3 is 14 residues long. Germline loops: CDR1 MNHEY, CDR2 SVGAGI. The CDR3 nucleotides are TGTGCCAGCAGTTACGGGACAGCCAATTCACCCCTCCACTTT. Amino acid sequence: CASSYGTANSPLHF.

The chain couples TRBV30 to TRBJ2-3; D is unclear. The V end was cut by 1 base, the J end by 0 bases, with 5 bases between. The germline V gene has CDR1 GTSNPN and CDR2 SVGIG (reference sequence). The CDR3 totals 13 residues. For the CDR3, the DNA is TGTGCCTGGAGTGGGCCTAGCACAGATACGCAGTATTTT. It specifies CAWSGPSTDTQYF.

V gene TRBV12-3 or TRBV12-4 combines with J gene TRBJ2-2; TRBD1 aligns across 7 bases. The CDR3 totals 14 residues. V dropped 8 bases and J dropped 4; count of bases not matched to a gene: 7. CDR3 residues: CASRRGISTGELFF. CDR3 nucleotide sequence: TGTGCCAGCCGCAGGGGGATAAGCACCGGGGAGCTGTTTTTT.

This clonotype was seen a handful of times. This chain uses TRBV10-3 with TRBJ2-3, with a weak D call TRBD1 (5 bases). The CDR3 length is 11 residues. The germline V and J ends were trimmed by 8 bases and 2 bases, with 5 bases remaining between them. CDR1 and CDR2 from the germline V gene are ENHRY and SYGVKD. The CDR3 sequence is CAIGATDTQYF. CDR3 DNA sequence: TGTGCCATCGGGGCCACAGATACGCAGTATTTT.

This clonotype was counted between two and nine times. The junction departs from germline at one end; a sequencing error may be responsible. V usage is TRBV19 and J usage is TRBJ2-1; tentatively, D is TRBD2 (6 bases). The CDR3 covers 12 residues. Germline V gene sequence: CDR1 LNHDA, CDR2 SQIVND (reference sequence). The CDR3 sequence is CASSPLEGRGVF. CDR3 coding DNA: TGTGCCAGTAGTCCCTTGGAGGGGCGGGGTGTCTTC. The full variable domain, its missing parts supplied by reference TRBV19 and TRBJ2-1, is DGGITQSPKYLFRKEGQNVTLSCEQNLNHDAMYWYRQDPGQGLRLIYYSQIVNDFQKGDIAEGYSVSREKKESFPLTVTSAQKNPTAFYLCASSPLEGRGVFGPGTRLTVL.

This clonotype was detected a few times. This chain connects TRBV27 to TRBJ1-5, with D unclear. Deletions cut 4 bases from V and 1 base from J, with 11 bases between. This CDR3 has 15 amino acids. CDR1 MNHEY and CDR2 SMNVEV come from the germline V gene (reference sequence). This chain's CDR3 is CASSSLGMSNQPQHF. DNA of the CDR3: TGTGCCAGCAGTTCCCTGGGTATGAGCAATCAGCCCCAGCATTTT.

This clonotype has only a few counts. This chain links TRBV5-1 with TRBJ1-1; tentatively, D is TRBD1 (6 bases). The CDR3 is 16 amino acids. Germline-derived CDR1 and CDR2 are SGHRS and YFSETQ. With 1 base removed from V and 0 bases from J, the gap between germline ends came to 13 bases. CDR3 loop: CASSLFPGDMNTEAFF. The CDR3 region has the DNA TGCGCCAGCAGCTTGTTCCCCGGGGACATGAACACTGAAGCTTTCTTT.

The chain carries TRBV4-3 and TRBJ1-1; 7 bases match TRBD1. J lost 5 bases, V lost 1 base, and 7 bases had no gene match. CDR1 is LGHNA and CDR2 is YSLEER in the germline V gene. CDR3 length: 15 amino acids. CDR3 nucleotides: TGCGCCAGCAGCCAAGTGGGAAGGGGGCAGACTGAAGCTTTCTTT. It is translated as CASSQVGRGQTEAFF.

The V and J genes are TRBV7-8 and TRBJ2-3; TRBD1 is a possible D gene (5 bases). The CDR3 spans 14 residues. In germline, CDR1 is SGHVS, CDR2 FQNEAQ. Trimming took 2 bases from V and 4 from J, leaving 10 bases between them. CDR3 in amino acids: CASSLQGIPDTQYF. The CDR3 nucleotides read TGTGCCAGCAGCTTACAGGGTATCCCAGATACGCAGTATTTT.